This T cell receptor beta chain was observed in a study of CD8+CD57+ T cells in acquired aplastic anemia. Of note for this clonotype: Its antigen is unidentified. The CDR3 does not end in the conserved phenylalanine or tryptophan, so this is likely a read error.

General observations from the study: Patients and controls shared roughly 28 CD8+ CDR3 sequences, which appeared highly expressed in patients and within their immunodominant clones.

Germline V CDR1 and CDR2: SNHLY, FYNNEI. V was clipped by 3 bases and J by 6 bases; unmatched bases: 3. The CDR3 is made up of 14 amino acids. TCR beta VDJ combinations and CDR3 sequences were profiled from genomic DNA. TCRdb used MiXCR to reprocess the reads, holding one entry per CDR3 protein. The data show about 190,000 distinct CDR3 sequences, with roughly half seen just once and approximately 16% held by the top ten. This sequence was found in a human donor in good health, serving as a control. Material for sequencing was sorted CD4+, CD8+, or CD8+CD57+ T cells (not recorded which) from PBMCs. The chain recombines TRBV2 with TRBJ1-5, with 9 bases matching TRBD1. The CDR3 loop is CASSEGQGSQPQHL. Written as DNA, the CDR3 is TGTGCCAGCAGTGAGGGACAGGGTAGTCAGCCCCAGCATCTT.